This record concerns one TCR beta chain sequence. Its target antigen remains unknown. No much larger clonotype is one base removed from it; base qualities were not supplied. TCRbeta CDR3 regions were profiled by bias-controlled multiplex PCR amplification of genomic DNA with the immunoSEQ Assay. Per the source publication's procedure: To quantify the absolute abundance of each unique TCRbeta CDR3 region, the sequences were collapsed and filtered. Differential abundance was assessed using a binomial (Fisher-equivalent) model and a beta-binomial model in which time-dependent variance fitted from healthy donors was added. Any clone with fewer than 5 combined templates was excluded, and a clone was called differentially abundant if its Benjamini-Hochberg FDR was below 0.01. Beta-binomial variance was modeled as a function of total template count across the two samples using the form v = (b*log(k)+a)^2. The immuneACCESS repertoire file appears here via TCRdb, limited to in-frame rearrangements. These files lack a portion of the clones; in checked studies, under half of the deficit traces to unresolved V genes, and the cause of the others is not known. The D gene and trimming were derived from the DNA, and the V and J assignments and clone size from that table. Recorded for this sample are 84,000 or so clones; roughly 90% of them occurred a single time. Of the sample, about 3% is held by the ten largest clones.

During the collection period, no infections or other immune events were recorded for the healthy donors. To calibrate time-dependent variance in a beta-binomial model of T-cell clone differential abundance, blood repertoires from healthy donors were used as a training cohort. The training cohort included approximately 10 healthy donors, of whom 3 were female and 7 were male. An age range of roughly 29 to 64 years, with an average of roughly 47 years, was recorded for the donors. Obtained from a commercial supplier, whole blood was collected from each healthy donor at three time points set around 2 weeks apart. For immunosequencing, genomic DNA was extracted from unsorted whole blood. This entry is derived from a study of identifying expanded T cells in peripheral blood (dated 2019 in TCRdb). Concerning the study at large: Four technical replicates, made by sequencing separate aliquots from the same pool of genomic DNA, were compared pairwise.

According to the germline V gene (reference sequence), CDR1 reads LNHDA and CDR2 reads SQIVND. Relative to germline, V is missing 3 bases and J is missing 4 bases, with 11 bases of the junction outside any gene match. The CDR3 numbers 16 residues from cysteine through phenylalanine. Just the 48-base CDR3 DNA is kept, in frame starting at base 1. Points the paper makes about the study in general: About 1.1 differentially abundant clones were flagged by the binomial model between technical replicates, whereas about 15 and 19 were flagged over two weeks and four weeks, respectively. The authors expected biological variance in healthy repertoires might increase further over much longer intervals such as months to years. Both the number of clones called differentially abundant and the false-positive rate were significantly reduced by the beta-binomial model across all healthy-donor time intervals. For all healthy donors, the variance in clone template counts between approximately 2-week samples rose significantly as total template count increased.

The source is a person aged 18-69 years in good health. The chain employs TRBV19 and TRBJ1-2; 7 junctional bases match TRBD1. Sequencing input: blood. Here is the DNA: TGTGCCAGTAGTATGGTGGGGCAGGGGGATCTCTATGGCTACACCTTC. This codes for CASSMVGQGDLYGYTF.